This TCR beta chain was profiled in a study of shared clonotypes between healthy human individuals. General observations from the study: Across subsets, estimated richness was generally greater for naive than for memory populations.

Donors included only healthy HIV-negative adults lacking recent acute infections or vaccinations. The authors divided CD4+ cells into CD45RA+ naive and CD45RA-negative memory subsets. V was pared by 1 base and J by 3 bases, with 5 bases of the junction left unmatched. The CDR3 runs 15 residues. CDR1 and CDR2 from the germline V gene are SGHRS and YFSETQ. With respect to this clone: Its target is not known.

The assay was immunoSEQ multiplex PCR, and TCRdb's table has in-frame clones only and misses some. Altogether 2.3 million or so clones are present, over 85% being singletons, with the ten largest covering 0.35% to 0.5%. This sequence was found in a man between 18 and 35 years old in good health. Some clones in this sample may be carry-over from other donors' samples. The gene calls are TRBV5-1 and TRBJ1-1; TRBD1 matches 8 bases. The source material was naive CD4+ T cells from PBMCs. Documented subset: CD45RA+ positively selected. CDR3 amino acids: CASSLRTGRDTEAFF. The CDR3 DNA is TGCGCCAGCAGCTTGAGGACAGGGAGGGACACTGAAGCTTTCTTT. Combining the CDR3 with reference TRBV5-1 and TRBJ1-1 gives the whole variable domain KAGVTQTPRYLIKTRGQQVTLSCSPISGHRSVSWYQQTPGQGLQFLFEYFSETQRNKGNFPGRFSGRQFSNSRSEMNVSTLELGDSALYLCASSLRTGRDTEAFFGQGTRLTVV.